These 15 T cell receptor beta chains share one sample of origin, sequenced in a study of blood T cell repertoires in COVID-19. Here immunoSEQ multiplex PCR was the method, and the copy in TCRdb shows in-frame clones only, minus some. The sample holds some 90,000 clones, 80% to 90% seen once. Sequencing input: peripheral blood. Every receptor here comes from a man older than 75 with active or convalescent COVID-19.

This chain joins TRBV7-9 and TRBJ2-5, with 7 positions matching TRBD2. This CDR3 contains 16 residues. Germline V gene lookup returns CDR1 SEHNR and CDR2 FQNEAQ (reference sequence). With V trimmed by 1 base and J by 5 bases, 10 bases remained unmatched. CDR3 protein: CASSLGLAESAETQYF. The CDR3 nucleotides read TGTGCCAGCAGCTTAGGTCTAGCGGAATCTGCGGAGACCCAGTACTTC.

The chain couples TRBV7-9 to TRBJ2-1; D is possibly TRBD1 (6 bases). CDR1 SEHNR and CDR2 FQNEAQ come from the germline V gene (reference sequence). The CDR3 has 14 amino acids. The V and J ends lost 5 bases and 13 bases respectively, with 21 bases between them. The CDR3 reads CASSLRATGSDQFF. In nucleotides, the CDR3 is TGTGCCAGCAGCCTTAGAGCTACAGGGTCGGATCAGTTCTTC.

The rearrangement uses TRBV5-4 and TRBJ1-3, with a weak D call TRBD1 (5 bases). The V and J ends lost 1 base and 0 bases respectively, with 11 bases between them. The CDR3 covers 16 residues. From germline, CDR1 is SGHNT and CDR2 YYREEE (reference sequence). The DNA for the CDR3 is TGTGCCAGCAGCTTGTTCGGGGGAACCTCTGGAAACACCATATATTTT. Translating it yields CASSLFGGTSGNTIYF.

The chain employs TRBV4-1 and TRBJ2-3, with D tentatively TRBD2 (5 bases). The CDR3 is 15 amino acids. The V end was cut by 4 bases, the J end by 3 bases, with 14 bases between. CDR1 is MGHRA, CDR2 YSYEKL, per germline. The CDR3 loop is CASSLLGVGTDTQYF. DNA for the CDR3: TGCGCCAGCAGCCTTCTCGGGGTCGGTACAGATACGCAGTATTTT.

The V call is TRBV27, the J call TRBJ2-1, with TRBD1 matching 8 bases. Germline V gene sequence: CDR1 MNHEY, CDR2 SMNVEV (reference sequence). The V and J ends lost 7 bases and 2 bases, in that order; junction bases with no gene match: 7. The CDR3 spans 15 residues. The CDR3 region has the DNA TGTGCCAGCAAGAGGGGGACAGGCGCCTACAATGAGCAGTTCTTC. Its protein product is CASKRGTGAYNEQFF.

The chain has TRBV5-1 and TRBJ1-1; D might be TRBD1 (5 bases). Trimming removed 4 bases from V and 2 bases from J, with 12 bases in between. Germline values: CDR1 SGHRS, CDR2 YFSETQ. This CDR3 spans 14 amino acids. CDR3 in DNA: TGCGCCAGCAGCCCTTACACAGGTAACACTGAAGCTTTCTTT. This translates into CASSPYTGNTEAFF.

This sequence joins TRBV19 and TRBJ1-5; D may be TRBD1 (6 bases). With 5 bases removed from V and 2 bases from J, the gap between germline ends came to 16 bases. CDR3 length: 16 residues. Germline CDR1 LNHDA, CDR2 SQIVND (reference sequence). This CDR3 is CASSVNRDTRNQPQHF. CDR3 nucleotide sequence: TGTGCCAGTAGTGTGAACCGGGACACCCGCAATCAGCCCCAGCATTTT.

The chain uses TRBV5-4 and TRBJ1-4; possibly TRBD1 for D (6 bases). The CDR3 has 16 amino acids. V lost 2 bases and J 0 bases, leaving 11 bases between the germline ends. Germline lookup yields CDR1 SGHNT and CDR2 YYREEE (reference sequence). CDR3 bases: TGTGCCAGCAGCTTCCGGACAGTTACAACTAATGAAAAACTGTTTTTT. It codes for CASSFRTVTTNEKLFF.

The V gene is TRBV28, the J gene TRBJ1-1; D is undetermined. This CDR3 is 12 amino acids long. Germline lookup yields CDR1 MDHEN and CDR2 SYDVKM. V dropped 4 bases and J dropped 3 bases, with 6 bases sitting between them. The CDR3 protein is CASSYSHTEAFF. DNA of the CDR3: TGTGCCAGCAGTTACTCCCACACTGAAGCTTTCTTT.

CDR3 residues: CASRKASSYNEQFF. CDR3 bases: TGTGCCAGCAGAAAAGCGAGCTCCTACAATGAGCAGTTCTTC. The chain couples TRBV6-6 to TRBJ2-1, with D unclear. Germline V gives CDR1 MNHNY, CDR2 SVGAGI (reference sequence). This CDR3 has 14 amino acids. Trimming took 6 bases from V and 0 from J, leaving 9 bases between them.

The chain recombines TRBV6-5 with TRBJ1-6; 7 bases fit TRBD1. After removal of 6 bases from V and 5 bases from J, the junction contained 7 bases not matched to a gene. Germline lookup yields CDR1 MNHEY and CDR2 SVGAGI. This CDR3 is 15 amino acids long. CDR3 region: CASSAQGGDNSPLHF. In nucleotides, the CDR3 is TGTGCCAGCAGCGCTCAGGGGGGCGATAATTCACCCCTCCACTTT.

The chain employs TRBV28 and TRBJ2-3, with 8 nucleotides matching TRBD2. The germline gives CDR1 MDHEN, CDR2 SYDVKM. This CDR3 is 12 amino acids long. The V segment lost 2 bases and the J segment 9 bases; nucleotides outside the gene matches: 1. The CDR3 protein is CASSLRTSTQYF. The CDR3 DNA is TGTGCCAGCAGTTTAAGGACTAGCACGCAGTATTTT.

This clone was seen a few times. The chain combines TRBV6-5 with TRBJ1-1; TRBD1 is a possible D gene (6 bases). Germline V gene lookup returns CDR1 MNHEY and CDR2 SVGAGI. The V end was cut by 2 bases, the J end by 5 bases, with 15 bases between. The length of the CDR3 is 15 residues. The CDR3 nucleotides are TGTGCCAGCAGTTACACTCGGGGGAGGGGGACTGAAGCTTTCTTT. Amino acids: CASSYTRGRGTEAFF.

This clone showed up just once. The chain has TRBV5-8 and TRBJ2-2, with 7 bases fitting TRBD1. J lost 5 bases, V lost 2 bases, and 9 bases had no gene match. CDR3 length equals 16 residues. CDR1 SGHTS and CDR2 YDEGEE come from the germline V gene. The CDR3 nucleotides read TGTGCCAGCAGCTTTAGAACAGGGGCCGGAACCGGGGAGCTGTTTTTT. Its protein is CASSFRTGAGTGELFF.

V gene TRBV5-1 combines with J gene TRBJ1-3, with D maybe TRBD1 (6 bases). Trimming removed 2 bases at V and 1 base at J, with 16 bases between. This CDR3 contains 17 residues. The germline gives CDR1 SGHRS, CDR2 YFSETQ. The CDR3 spells CASSFTGSVGSGNTIYF. CDR3 in DNA: TGCGCCAGCAGCTTTACAGGGTCTGTGGGGTCTGGAAACACCATATATTTT.